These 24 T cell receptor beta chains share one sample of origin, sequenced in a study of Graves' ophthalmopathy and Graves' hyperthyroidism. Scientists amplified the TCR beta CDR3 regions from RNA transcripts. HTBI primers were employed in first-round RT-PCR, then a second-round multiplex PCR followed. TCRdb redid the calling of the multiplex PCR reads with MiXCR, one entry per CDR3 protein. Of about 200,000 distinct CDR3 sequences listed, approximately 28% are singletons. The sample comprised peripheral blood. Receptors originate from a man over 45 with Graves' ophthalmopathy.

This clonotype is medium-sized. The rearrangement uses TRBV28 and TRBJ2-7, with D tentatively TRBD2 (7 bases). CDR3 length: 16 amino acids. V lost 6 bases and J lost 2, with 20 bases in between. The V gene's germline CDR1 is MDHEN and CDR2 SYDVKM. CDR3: CASSPGVGGGAYEQYF. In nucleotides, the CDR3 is TGTGCCAGCAGCCCCGGGGTGGGGGGGGGCGCCTACGAGCAGTACTTC.

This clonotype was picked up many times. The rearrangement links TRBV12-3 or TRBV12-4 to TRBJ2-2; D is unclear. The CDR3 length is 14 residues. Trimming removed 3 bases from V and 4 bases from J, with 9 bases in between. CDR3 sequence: CASSFKVGTGELFF. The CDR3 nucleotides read TGTGCCAGCAGTTTCAAAGTAGGCACCGGGGAGCTGTTTTTT.

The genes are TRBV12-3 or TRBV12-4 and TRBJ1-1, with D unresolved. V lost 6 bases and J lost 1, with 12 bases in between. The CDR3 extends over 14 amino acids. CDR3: CASSIRPKNTEAFF. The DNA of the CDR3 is TGTGCCAGCAGCATCAGGCCAAAGAACACTGAAGCTTTCTTT.

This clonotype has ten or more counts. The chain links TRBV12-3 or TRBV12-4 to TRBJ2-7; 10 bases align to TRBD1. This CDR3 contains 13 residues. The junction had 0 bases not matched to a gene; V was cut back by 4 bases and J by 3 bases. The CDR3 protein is CASSWTGGYEQYF. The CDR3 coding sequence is TGTGCCAGCAGTTGGACAGGGGGCTACGAGCAGTACTTC.

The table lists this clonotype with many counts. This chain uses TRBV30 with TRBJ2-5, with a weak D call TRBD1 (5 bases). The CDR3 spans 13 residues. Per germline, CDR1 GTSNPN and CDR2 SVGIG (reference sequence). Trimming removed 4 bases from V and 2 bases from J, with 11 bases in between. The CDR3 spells CAWTGFRQETQYF. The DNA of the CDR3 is TGTGCCTGGACAGGGTTTAGGCAAGAGACCCAGTACTTC.

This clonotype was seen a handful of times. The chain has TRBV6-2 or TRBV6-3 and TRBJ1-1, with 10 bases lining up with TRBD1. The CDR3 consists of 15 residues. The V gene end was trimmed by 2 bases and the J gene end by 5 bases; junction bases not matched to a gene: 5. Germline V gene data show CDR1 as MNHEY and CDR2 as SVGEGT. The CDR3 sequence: CASSYSGQGGTEAFF. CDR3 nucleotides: TGTGCCAGCAGTTACAGCGGACAGGGGGGAACTGAAGCTTTCTTT.

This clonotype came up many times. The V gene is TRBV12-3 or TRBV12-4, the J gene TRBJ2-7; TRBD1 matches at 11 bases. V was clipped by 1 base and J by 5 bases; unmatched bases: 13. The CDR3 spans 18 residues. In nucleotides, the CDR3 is TGTGCCAGCAGTTTAGTCGGACAGGGGGCGATTACTAATAACGAGCAGTACTTC. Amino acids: CASSLVGQGAITNNEQYF.

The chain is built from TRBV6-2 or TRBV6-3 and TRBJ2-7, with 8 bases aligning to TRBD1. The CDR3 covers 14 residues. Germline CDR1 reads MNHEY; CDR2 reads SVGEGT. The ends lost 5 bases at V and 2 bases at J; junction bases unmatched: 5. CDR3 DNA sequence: TGTGCCAGCAGTCCCCGGACAGGGACCTACGAGCAGTACTTC. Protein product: CASSPRTGTYEQYF.

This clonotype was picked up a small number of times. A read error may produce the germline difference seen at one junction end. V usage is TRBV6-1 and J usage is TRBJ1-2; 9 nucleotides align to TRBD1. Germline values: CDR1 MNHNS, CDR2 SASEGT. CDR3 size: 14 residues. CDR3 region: CASREEQGAGGYTF. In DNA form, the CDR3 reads TGTGCCAGCAGGGAAGAACAGGGGGCTGGAGGCTACACCTTC.

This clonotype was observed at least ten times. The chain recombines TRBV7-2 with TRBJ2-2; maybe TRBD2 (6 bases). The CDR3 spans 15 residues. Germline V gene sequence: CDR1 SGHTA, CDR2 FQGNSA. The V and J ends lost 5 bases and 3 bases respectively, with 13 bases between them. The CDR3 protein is CASSPRRAYTGELFF. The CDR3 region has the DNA TGTGCCAGCAGCCCCCGGAGGGCCTACACCGGGGAGCTGTTTTTT.

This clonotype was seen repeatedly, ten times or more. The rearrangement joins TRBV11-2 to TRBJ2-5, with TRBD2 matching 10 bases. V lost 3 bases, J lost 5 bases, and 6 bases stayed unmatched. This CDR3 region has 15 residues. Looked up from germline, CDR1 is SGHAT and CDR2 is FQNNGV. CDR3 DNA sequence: TGTGCCAGCAGCTTCGAGCGGGAGGGTGAGGAGACCCAGTACTTC. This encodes CASSFEREGEETQYF.

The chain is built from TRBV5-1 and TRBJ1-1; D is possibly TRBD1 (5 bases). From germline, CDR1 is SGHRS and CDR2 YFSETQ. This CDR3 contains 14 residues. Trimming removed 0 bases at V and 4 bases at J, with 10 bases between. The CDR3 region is CASSLVGGRTEAFF. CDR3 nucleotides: TGCGCCAGCAGCTTGGTGGGGGGACGCACTGAAGCTTTCTTT.

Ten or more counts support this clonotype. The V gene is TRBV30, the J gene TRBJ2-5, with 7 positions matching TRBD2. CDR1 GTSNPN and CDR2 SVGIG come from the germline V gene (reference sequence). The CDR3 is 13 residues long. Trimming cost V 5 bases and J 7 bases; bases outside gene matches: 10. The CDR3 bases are TGTGCCTGGCGAGCGGGGCATAGCGGGACCCAGTACTTC. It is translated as CAWRAGHSGTQYF. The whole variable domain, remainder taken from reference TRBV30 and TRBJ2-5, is SQTIHQWPATLVQPVGSPLSLECTVEGTSNPNLYWYRQAAGRGLQLLFYSVGIGQISSEVPQNLSASRPQDRQFILSSKKLLLSDSGFYLCAWRAGHSGTQYFGPGTRLLVL.

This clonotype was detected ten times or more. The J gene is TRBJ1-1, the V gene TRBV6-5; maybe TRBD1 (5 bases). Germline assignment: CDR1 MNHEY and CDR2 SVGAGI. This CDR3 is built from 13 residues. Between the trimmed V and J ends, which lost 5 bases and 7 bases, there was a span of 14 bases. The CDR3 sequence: CASSRGTGREAFF. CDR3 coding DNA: TGTGCCAGCAGTCGAGGGACGGGCCGTGAAGCTTTCTTT.

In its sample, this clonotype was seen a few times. The CDR3 loop reads CASRNRENQPQHF. The CDR3 DNA is TGTGCCAGCAGAAACAGGGAGAATCAGCCCCAGCATTTT. The gene calls are TRBV6-1 and TRBJ1-5; D might be TRBD1 (6 bases). Germline V gene lookup returns CDR1 MNHNS and CDR2 SASEGT. The V gene lost 6 bases and the J gene lost 4 bases, with 10 bases spanning the gap. The CDR3 runs 13 residues.

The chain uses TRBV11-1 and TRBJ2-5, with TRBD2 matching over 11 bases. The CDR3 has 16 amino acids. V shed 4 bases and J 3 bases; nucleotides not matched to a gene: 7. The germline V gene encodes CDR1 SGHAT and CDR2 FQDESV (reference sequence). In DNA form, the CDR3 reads TGTGCCAGCAGCTCCAGACTAGCGGGAAGGGAAGAGACCCAGTACTTC. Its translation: CASSSRLAGREETQYF. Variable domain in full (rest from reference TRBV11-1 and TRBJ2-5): EAEVAQSPRYKITEKSQAVAFWCDPISGHATLYWYRQILGQGPELLVQFQDESVVDDSQLPKDRFSAERLKGVDSTLKIQPAELGDSAMYLCASSSRLAGREETQYFGPGTRLLVL.

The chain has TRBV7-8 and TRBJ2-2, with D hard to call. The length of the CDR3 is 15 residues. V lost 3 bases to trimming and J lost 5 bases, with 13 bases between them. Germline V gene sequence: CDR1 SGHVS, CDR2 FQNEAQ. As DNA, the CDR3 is TGTGCCAGCAGCTTTTACCGATCTAGGACCGGGGAGCTGTTTTTT. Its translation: CASSFYRSRTGELFF. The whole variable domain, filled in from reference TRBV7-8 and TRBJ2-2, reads GAGVSQSPRYKVAKRGQDVALRCDPISGHVSLFWYQQALGQGPEFLTYFQNEAQLDKSGLPSDRFFAERPEGSVSTLKIQRTQQEDSAVYLCASSFYRSRTGELFFGEGSRLTVL.

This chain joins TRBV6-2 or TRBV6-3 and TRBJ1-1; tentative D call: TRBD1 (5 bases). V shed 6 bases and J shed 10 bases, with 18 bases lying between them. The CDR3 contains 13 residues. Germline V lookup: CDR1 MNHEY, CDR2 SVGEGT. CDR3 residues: CASSHRRGLGAFF. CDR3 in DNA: TGTGCCAGCAGCCACCGGAGGGGTTTGGGAGCTTTCTTT.

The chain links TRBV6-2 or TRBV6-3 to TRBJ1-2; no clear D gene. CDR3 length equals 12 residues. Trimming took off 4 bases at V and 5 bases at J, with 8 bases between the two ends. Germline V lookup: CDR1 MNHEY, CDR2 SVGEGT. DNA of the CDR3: TGTGCCAGCAGTTCGAGAGTTTATGGCTACACCTTC. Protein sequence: CASSSRVYGYTF.

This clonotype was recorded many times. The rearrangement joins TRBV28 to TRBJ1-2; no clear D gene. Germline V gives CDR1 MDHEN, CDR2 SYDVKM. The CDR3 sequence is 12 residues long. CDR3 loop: CAINRAQSGYTF. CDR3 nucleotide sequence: TGTGCAATAAACCGGGCTCAAAGTGGCTACACCTTC.

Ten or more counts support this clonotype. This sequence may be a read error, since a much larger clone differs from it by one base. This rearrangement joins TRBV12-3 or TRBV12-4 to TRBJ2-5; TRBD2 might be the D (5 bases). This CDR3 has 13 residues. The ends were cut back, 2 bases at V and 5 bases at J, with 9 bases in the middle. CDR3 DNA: TGTGCCAGCAGTTTAACGGGGTGGGAGACCCAGTACTTC. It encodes CASSLTGWETQYF.

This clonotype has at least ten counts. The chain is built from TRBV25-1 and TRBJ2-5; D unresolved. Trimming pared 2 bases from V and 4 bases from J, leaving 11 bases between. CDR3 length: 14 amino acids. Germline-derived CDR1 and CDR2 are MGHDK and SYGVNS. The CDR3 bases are TGTGCCAGCAGTGAACTCCGAATGGGAGAGACCCAGTACTTC. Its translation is CASSELRMGETQYF.

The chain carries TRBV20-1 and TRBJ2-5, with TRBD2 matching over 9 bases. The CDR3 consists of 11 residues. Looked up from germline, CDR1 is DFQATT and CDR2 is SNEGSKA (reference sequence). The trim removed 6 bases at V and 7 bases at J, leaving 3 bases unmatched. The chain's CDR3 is CSAKLAGTQYF. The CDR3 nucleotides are TGCAGTGCCAAACTAGCGGGGACCCAGTACTTC.

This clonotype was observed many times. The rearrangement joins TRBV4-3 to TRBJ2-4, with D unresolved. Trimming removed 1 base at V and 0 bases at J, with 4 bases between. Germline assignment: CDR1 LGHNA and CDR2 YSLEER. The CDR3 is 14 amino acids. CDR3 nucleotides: TGCGCCAGCAGCCAAGGACTAGCCAAAAACATTCAGTACTTC. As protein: CASSQGLAKNIQYF.